This is a list of T cell receptor beta chains from one sample in a study of T cell repertoires in ileal Crohn's disease. Some clones are missing from TCRdb's copy, which holds only in-frame ones; the method was immunoSEQ multiplex PCR. The top ten clones hold roughly 23% of a sample with over 9,500 clones, over 65% of them seen once. The sequencing input was ileal tissue. The receptors here all came from an adult with Crohn's disease. Each CDR3 is given with its conserved first and last residue. D genes are given only for firm matches. Expanded clones are given a class, and other clones once, few, many or no size at all.

v_gene	j_gene	abundance	d_gene	CDR3aa	CDR3nt
TRBV18	TRBJ2-1	.	.	CASSTLPGDNEQFF	TGTGCCAGCTCGACACTTCCCGGGGACAATGAGCAGTTCTTC
TRBV6-6	TRBJ1-3	.	.	CASSPVQSGNTIYF	TGTGCCAGCAGTCCAGTCCAGTCTGGAAACACCATATATTTT
TRBV5-1	TRBJ2-2	.	.	CASSLVAQNTGELFF	TGCGCCAGCAGCTTGGTAGCGCAGAACACCGGGGAGCTGTTTTTT
TRBV4-1	TRBJ2-7	once	TRBD1	CASSSGQGGNIYQYF	TGCGCCAGCAGCTCAGGACAGGGCGGGAATATTTATCAGTACTTC
TRBV27	TRBJ2-3	.	TRBD2	CASRFFPKLAGGTDTQYF	TGTGCCAGCAGATTTTTCCCTAAACTAGCGGGAGGCACAGATACGCAGTATTTT
TRBV5-4	TRBJ2-3	.	TRBD2	CASSRLADTDTQYF	TGTGCCAGCAGCCGACTAGCGGACACAGATACGCAGTATTTT
TRBV30	TRBJ1-4	.	.	CACPEGSDEKLFF	TGTGCCTGCCCGGAAGGGAGCGATGAAAAACTGTTTTTT
TRBV5-1	TRBJ1-2	.	.	CASSLEAGRYGYTF	TGCGCCAGCAGCTTGGAGGCAGGGCGATATGGCTACACCTTC
TRBV28	TRBJ1-5	.	.	CASRPGFNQPQHF	TGTGCCAGCAGACCAGGATTCAATCAGCCCCAGCATTTT
TRBV18	TRBJ1-3	.	.	CASSTGTNSGNTIYF	TGTGCCAGCTCTACCGGGACAAACTCTGGAAACACCATATATTTT
TRBV29-1	TRBJ1-2	.	.	CSVDHPGVVNYGYTF	TGCAGCGTCGACCACCCAGGCGTGGTCAACTATGGCTACACCTTC
TRBV7-2	TRBJ1-5	.	.	CASSLAGGAGQPQHF	TGTGCCAGCAGCTTAGCGGGGGGGGCCGGTCAGCCCCAGCATTTT
TRBV7-3	TRBJ2-3	once	TRBD2	CASSLGLAASRDTQYF	TGTGCCAGCAGCTTGGGACTAGCGGCCTCCCGGGATACGCAGTATTTT
TRBV15	TRBJ1-5	.	.	CATSRGTEYSNQPQHF	TGTGCCACCAGCAGAGGTACGGAGTATAGCAATCAGCCCCAGCATTTT
TRBV29-1	TRBJ2-1	.	TRBD2	CSVGGGTGAHSYNEQFF	TGCAGCGTTGGGGGGGGAACAGGCGCTCACTCCTACAATGAGCAGTTCTTC
TRBV15	TRBJ1-6	.	.	CATSRGAGRNSPLHF	TGTGCCACCAGCAGAGGGGCAGGGCGAAATTCACCCCTCCACTTT
TRBV9	TRBJ1-2	.	TRBD1	CASSKHRGIYTF	TGTGCCAGCAGCAAACACAGGGGAATCTACACCTTC
TRBV15	TRBJ2-2	.	.	CATSRARTGELFF	TGTGCCACCAGCAGAGCCCGCACCGGGGAGCTGTTTTTT
TRBV29-1	TRBJ2-7	.	.	CSVEGDGSREQYF	TGCAGCGTTGAGGGCGACGGCTCCCGCGAGCAGTACTTC
TRBV28	TRBJ2-2	.	.	CASSSGSYTGELFF	TGTGCCAGCAGTTCTGGCAGTTACACCGGGGAGCTGTTTTTT
TRBV5-1	TRBJ2-2	.	TRBD2	CASSLMLTSGITGELFF	TGCGCCAGCAGCTTGATGCTTACTAGCGGGATTACCGGGGAGCTGTTTTTT
TRBV28	TRBJ2-4	.	.	CASSPARGNIQYF	TGTGCCAGCAGTCCCGCAAGGGGGAACATTCAGTACTTC
TRBV5-1	TRBJ2-5	.	TRBD2	CASSLWTGEGSETQYF	TGCGCCAGCAGCTTGTGGACGGGGGAGGGGTCAGAGACCCAGTACTTC
TRBV28	TRBJ2-3	.	TRBD2	CASSSGTSGPRSTDTQYF	TGTGCCAGCAGTTCCGGGACTAGCGGTCCTAGAAGCACAGATACGCAGTATTTT
TRBV20-1	TRBJ1-1	.	.	CSARRRHEAFF	TGCAGTGCCCGGCGCAGGCATGAAGCTTTCTTT
TRBV11-2	TRBJ2-5	.	TRBD2	CASSSLPLTSGRASETQYF	TGTGCCAGCAGCTCCCTCCCCCTGACTAGCGGGAGGGCCAGTGAGACCCAGTACTTC
TRBV7-7	TRBJ2-1	.	TRBD2	CASSLGDSGGEQFF	TGTGCTAGCAGCTTAGGGGATAGCGGGGGCGAGCAGTTCTTC
TRBV19	TRBJ2-3	.	.	CASSITGQPTDTQYF	TGTGCCAGTAGTATAACTGGACAGCCCACAGATACGCAGTATTTT
TRBV11-2	TRBJ2-1	once	.	CASSLGRSNEQFF	TGTGCCAGCAGCCTGGGGCGTTCAAATGAGCAGTTCTTC
TRBV5-1	TRBJ2-5	.	TRBD2	CASSLEISGSWETQYF	TGCGCCAGCAGCTTGGAGATTAGCGGGAGTTGGGAGACCCAGTACTTC
TRBV11-3	TRBJ2-1	.	.	CASSLTRGSYNEQFF	TGTGCCAGCAGCTTAACACGGGGCTCCTACAATGAGCAGTTCTTC
TRBV5-6	TRBJ1-2	.	TRBD1	CASSLNDRAYGYTF	TGTGCCAGCAGCTTGAATGACAGGGCGTATGGCTACACCTTC
TRBV13	TRBJ2-7	.	TRBD2	CASSRLAGAYEQYF	TGTGCCAGCAGCCGCTTAGCGGGGGCCTACGAGCAGTACTTC
TRBV28	TRBJ1-2	.	.	CATKEGFSGYTF	TGTGCCACCAAAGAGGGATTCTCTGGCTACACCTTC
TRBV6-1	TRBJ2-7	.	TRBD2	CASSDGTSGGTYEQYF	TGTGCCAGCAGTGATGGGACTAGCGGGGGAACATACGAGCAGTACTTC
TRBV7-2	TRBJ2-5	few	.	CASSYIGRSEETQYF	TGTGCCAGCAGCTATATAGGGAGAAGCGAAGAGACCCAGTACTTC
TRBV4-1	TRBJ1-1	.	.	CASRPGKGENTEAFF	TGCGCCAGCCGTCCAGGGAAAGGGGAGAACACTGAAGCTTTCTTT
TRBV7-9	TRBJ2-3	few	.	CASSRGDPTDTQYF	TGTGCCAGCAGCCGAGGCGATCCAACAGATACGCAGTATTTT
TRBV10-1	TRBJ2-5	.	.	CASSGLGWETQYF	TGCGCCAGCAGTGGACTAGGTTGGGAGACCCAGTACTTC
TRBV6-5	TRBJ1-2	.	.	CASSYYTNYGYTF	TGTGCCAGCAGTTATTATACTAACTATGGCTACACCTTC
TRBV27	TRBJ1-1	.	TRBD1	CASSFATGGRTEAFF	TGTGCCAGCAGTTTCGCGACAGGGGGCCGGACTGAAGCTTTCTTT
TRBV9	TRBJ2-7	.	.	CASSVGGDYEQYF	TGTGCCAGCAGCGTAGGCGGGGACTACGAGCAGTACTTC
TRBV7-8	TRBJ1-1	.	.	CASSLGRNTEAFF	TGTGCCAGCAGCTTAGGCAGAAACACTGAAGCTTTCTTT
TRBV9	TRBJ2-5	.	.	CASSVEKGQGGETQYF	TGTGCCAGCAGCGTAGAAAAGGGTCAGGGGGGAGAGACCCAGTACTTC
TRBV27	TRBJ2-7	once	TRBD2	CASSLTSGMGGEQYF	TGTGCCAGCAGTTTGACTAGCGGGATGGGCGGCGAGCAGTACTTC
TRBV30	TRBJ1-3	.	.	CAWSGPTSGNTIYF	TGTGCCTGGAGTGGGCCCACCTCTGGAAACACCATATATTTT
TRBV25-1	TRBJ2-7	.	TRBD1	CASSESGTGNSYEQYF	TGTGCCAGCAGTGAATCCGGGACAGGGAACTCCTACGAGCAGTACTTC
TRBV5-6	TRBJ2-7	.	TRBD1	CASNGQGRNNEQYF	TGTGCCAGCAACGGACAGGGGAGAAACAACGAGCAGTACTTC
TRBV7-9	TRBJ1-1	.	.	CASSYQTTAAGTEAFF	TGTGCCAGCAGCTACCAAACCACAGCGGCGGGGACTGAAGCTTTCTTT
TRBV7-2	TRBJ2-3	.	.	CASSLMFADTQYF	TGTGCCAGCAGCTTAATGTTCGCAGATACGCAGTATTTT
TRBV7-3	TRBJ2-3	.	TRBD2	CASSLRGGGSGADTQYF	TGTGCCAGCAGCTTAAGGGGGGGAGGTAGCGGGGCAGATACGCAGTATTTT
TRBV7-2	TRBJ1-6	.	.	CASSLGSRGGKHNSPLHF	TGTGCCAGCAGCTTGGGGTCCCGAGGAGGGAAGCATAATTCACCCCTCCACTTT
TRBV7-2	TRBJ2-1	.	TRBD2	CASSSPGLAGGLYNEQFF	TGTGCCAGCAGCTCCCCGGGACTAGCGGGGGGGCTCTACAATGAGCAGTTCTTC
TRBV11-2	TRBJ2-7	.	TRBD2	CASSGSGGAPHF	TGTGCCAGCAGTGGTAGCGGGGGGGCCCCGCACTTC
TRBV13	TRBJ2-3	few	.	CASSLEAAGGTQYF	TGTGCCAGCAGCTTAGAAGCGGCGGGCGGTACGCAGTATTTT
TRBV6-4	TRBJ2-2	.	.	CASSEGEENTGELFF	TGTGCCAGCAGTGAAGGAGAGGAGAACACCGGGGAGCTGTTTTTT
TRBV2	TRBJ2-4	.	.	CASSADRAPKNIQYF	TGTGCCAGCAGTGCTGACAGAGCCCCCAAAAACATTCAGTACTTC
TRBV12-1	TRBJ2-3	.	.	CASSFGREYTDTQYF	TGTGCCAGCAGCTTTGGGCGGGAGTATACAGATACGCAGTATTTT